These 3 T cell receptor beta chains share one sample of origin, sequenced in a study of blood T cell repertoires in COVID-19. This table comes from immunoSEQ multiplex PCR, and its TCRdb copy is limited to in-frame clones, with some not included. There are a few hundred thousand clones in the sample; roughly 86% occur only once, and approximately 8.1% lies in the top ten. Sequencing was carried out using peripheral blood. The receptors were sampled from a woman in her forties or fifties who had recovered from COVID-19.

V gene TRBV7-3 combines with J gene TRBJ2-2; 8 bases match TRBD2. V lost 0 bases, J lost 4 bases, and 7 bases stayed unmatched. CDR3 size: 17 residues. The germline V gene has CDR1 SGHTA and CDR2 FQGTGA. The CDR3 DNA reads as TGTGCCAGCAGCTTAACGAGTCACAGCGGGGGCACCGGGGAGCTGTTTTTT. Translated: CASSLTSHSGGTGELFF.

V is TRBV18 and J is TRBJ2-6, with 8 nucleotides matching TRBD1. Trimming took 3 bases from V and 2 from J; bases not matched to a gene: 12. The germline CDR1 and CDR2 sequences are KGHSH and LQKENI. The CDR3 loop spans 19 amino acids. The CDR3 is CASSPYSGTGIPGANVLTF. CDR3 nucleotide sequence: TGTGCCAGCTCACCCTACTCCGGGACAGGCATCCCTGGGGCCAACGTCCTGACTTTC.

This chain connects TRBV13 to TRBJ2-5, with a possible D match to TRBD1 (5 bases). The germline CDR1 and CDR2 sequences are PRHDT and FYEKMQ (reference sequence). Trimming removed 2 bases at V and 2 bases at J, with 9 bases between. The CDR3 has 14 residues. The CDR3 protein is CASSLKGNQETQYF. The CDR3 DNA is TGTGCCAGCAGCTTAAAGGGGAATCAAGAGACCCAGTACTTC.